This passage covers 10 T cell receptor beta chains from one sample sequenced in a study of cytomegalovirus exposure and HLA in healthy donors. Here immunoSEQ multiplex PCR was the method, and the copy in TCRdb shows in-frame clones only, minus some. The table records 120,000 or so clones, approximately 86% of them present only once. Source material: PBMCs. The receptors originated from a man younger than 35 in good health and CMV-seropositive.

This clone was seen a handful of times. V gene TRBV4-2 combines with J gene TRBJ1-2; D is unclear. CDR1 is LGHNA, CDR2 YNFKEQ, per germline. CDR3 length equals 13 residues. The V end was cut by 3 bases, the J end by 4 bases, with 9 bases between. The CDR3 spells CASSHLPLYGYTF. In DNA, the CDR3 is TGTGCCAGCAGCCATCTTCCCCTCTATGGCTACACCTTC.

V is TRBV13 and J is TRBJ1-5; D uncertain. Germline lookup yields CDR1 PRHDT and CDR2 FYEKMQ (reference sequence). V was shortened by 3 bases and J by 0 bases, with 6 bases between the two germline ends. There are 14 residues in the CDR3. CDR3 protein: CASSLGVSNQPQHF. The CDR3 nucleotides are TGTGCCAGCAGCTTGGGAGTTAGCAATCAGCCCCAGCATTTT.

V is TRBV27 and J is TRBJ1-1; D is perhaps TRBD1 (5 bases). Germline CDR1 is MNHEY and CDR2 is SMNVEV (reference sequence). The CDR3 sequence is 14 residues long. With 5 bases removed from V and 1 base from J, the gap between germline ends came to 11 bases. This CDR3 is CASSGQGWNTEAFF. In DNA, the CDR3 is TGTGCCAGCAGTGGGCAGGGCTGGAACACTGAAGCTTTCTTT.

V and J are TRBV5-4 and TRBJ2-1, with a weak D call TRBD1 (6 bases). Germline V gives CDR1 SGHNT, CDR2 YYREEE (reference sequence). Deletions cut 4 bases from V and 3 bases from J, with 11 bases between. CDR3 size: 14 residues. The CDR3 nucleotides read TGTGCCAGCAGCCAACGGACAGTCTACAATGAGCAGTTCTTC. Translation: CASSQRTVYNEQFF. Together with reference TRBV5-4 and TRBJ2-1, the CDR3 gives the full variable domain: ETGVTQSPTHLIKTRGQQVTLRCSSQSGHNTVSWYQQALGQGPQFIFQYYREEENGRGNFPPRFSGLQFPNYSSELNVNALELDDSALYLCASSQRTVYNEQFFGPGTRLTVL.

The chain links TRBV5-6 to TRBJ2-3, with D possibly being TRBD2 (6 bases). The CDR3 loop spans 15 amino acids. Germline lookup yields CDR1 SGHDT and CDR2 YYEEEE. V was shortened by 0 bases and J by 0 bases, with 8 bases between the two germline ends. CDR3 nucleotides: TGTGCCAGCAGCTTGGCCGGACTAAGCACAGATACGCAGTATTTT. This translates into CASSLAGLSTDTQYF.

V gene TRBV6-1 combines with J gene TRBJ2-7, with D possibly matching TRBD1 (6 bases). The germline V and J ends were trimmed by 0 bases and 2 bases, with 20 bases remaining between them. CDR3 size: 18 residues. The germline CDR1 and CDR2 sequences are MNHNS and SASEGT. The CDR3 DNA sequence: TGTGCCAGCAGTGAAGCGAGGGAGTTGGACAGTTTGCCCTACGAGCAGTACTTC. Translation: CASSEARELDSLPYEQYF.

This rearrangement joins TRBV6-6 to TRBJ2-2; D not resolved. The length of the CDR3 is 15 residues. Deletions cut 7 bases from V and 3 bases from J, with 15 bases between. From germline, CDR1 is MNHNY and CDR2 SVGAGI (reference sequence). CDR3 in DNA: TGTGCCAGCATCCCCTCGGGTCTTTACACCGGGGAGCTGTTTTTT. Translating it yields CASIPSGLYTGELFF.

This chain links TRBV7-2 with TRBJ1-2; the D gene is possibly TRBD1 (5 bases). Trimming took 5 bases from V and 4 from J, leaving 11 bases between them. The CDR3 loop spans 13 amino acids. CDR1 is SGHTA, CDR2 FQGNSA, per germline. The CDR3, as DNA: TGTGCCAGCAGCCACCCCAGGGTCTATGGCTACACCTTC. It codes for CASSHPRVYGYTF.

The chain uses TRBV5-1 and TRBJ1-1; 8 nucleotides align to TRBD1. The CDR3 is 13 amino acids. With V trimmed by 4 bases and J by 4 bases, 3 bases remained unmatched. Germline values: CDR1 SGHRS, CDR2 YFSETQ. CDR3: CASSTTGGTEAFF. Written as DNA, the CDR3 is TGCGCCAGCAGCACTACAGGGGGCACTGAAGCTTTCTTT.

About this clone itself: Other DNA sequences of this sample code for an identical CDR3. The chain carries TRBV5-6 and TRBJ2-7; unclear D gene. The V gene's germline CDR1 is SGHDT and CDR2 YYEEEE. V lost 0 bases to trimming and J lost 4 bases, with 5 bases between them. This CDR3 contains 12 residues. The CDR3 spells CASSLGQYEQYF. CDR3 in DNA: TGTGCCAGCAGCTTGGGACAATACGAGCAGTACTTC.